This TCR beta chain appears in the sequencing data of a study of T cell changes during pregnancy in multiple sclerosis. The repertoire was sequenced with immunoSEQ multiplex PCR; TCRdb's copy has only in-frame clones and lacks some. This sample has about 38,000 clones; approximately 90% occur once, and the top ten carry around 0.35%. V lost 3 bases, J lost 4 bases, and 6 bases stayed unmatched. There are 15 residues in the CDR3. Germline lookup yields CDR1 SGHAT and CDR2 FQNNGV. The receptor comes from a female donor in good health, enrolled as a control in a pregnancy study. The V and J genes are TRBV11-2 and TRBJ1-3; 7 positions match TRBD1. This sample comprised CD4+ T cells from peripheral blood mononuclear cells, obtained in the third trimester of pregnancy. CDR3 protein: CASSFETGQGNTIYF. The CDR3 DNA is TGTGCCAGCAGCTTCGAGACGGGACAGGGAAACACCATATATTTT.